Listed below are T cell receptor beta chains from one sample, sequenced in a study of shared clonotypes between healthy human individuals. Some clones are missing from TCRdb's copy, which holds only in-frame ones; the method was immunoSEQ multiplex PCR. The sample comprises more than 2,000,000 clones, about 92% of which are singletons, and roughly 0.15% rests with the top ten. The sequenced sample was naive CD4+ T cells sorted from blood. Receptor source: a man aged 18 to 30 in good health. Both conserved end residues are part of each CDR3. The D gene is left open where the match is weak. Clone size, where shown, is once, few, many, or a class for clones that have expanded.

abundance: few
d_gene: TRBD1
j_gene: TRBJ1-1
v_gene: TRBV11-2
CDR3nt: TGTGCCAGCAGCGTCCCGACAGGGGTAAACACTGAAGCTTTCTTT
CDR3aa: CASSVPTGVNTEAFF

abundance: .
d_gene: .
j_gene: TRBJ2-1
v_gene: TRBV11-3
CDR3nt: TGTGCCAGCAGCTTATCGGCTGATTACAATGAGCAGTTCTTC
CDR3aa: CASSLSADYNEQFF

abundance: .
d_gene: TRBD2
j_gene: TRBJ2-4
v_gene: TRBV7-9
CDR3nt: TGTGCCAGCAGCTTATTAGTTAGCGGGGGAAAACTAGCCAAAAACATTCAGTACTTC
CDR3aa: CASSLLVSGGKLAKNIQYF

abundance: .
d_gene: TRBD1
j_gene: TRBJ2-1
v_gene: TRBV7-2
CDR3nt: TGTGCCAGCAGCAAGGGACAGGGACCCTACAATGAGCAGTTCTTC
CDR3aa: CASSKGQGPYNEQFF

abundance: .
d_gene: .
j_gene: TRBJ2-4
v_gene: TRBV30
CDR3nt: TGTGCCTGGAGCGCCACCGGGAACACCTGGCACTTC
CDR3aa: CAWSATGNTWHF

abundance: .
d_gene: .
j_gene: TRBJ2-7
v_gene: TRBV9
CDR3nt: TGTGCCAGCAGCGTAGGGCAGGGGTCCGACGAGCAGTACTTC
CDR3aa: CASSVGQGSDEQYF

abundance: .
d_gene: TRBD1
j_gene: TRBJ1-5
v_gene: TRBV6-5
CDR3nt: TGTGCCAGCAGCGAAACGACAGGGAACAATCAGCCCCAGCATTTT
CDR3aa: CASSETTGNNQPQHF

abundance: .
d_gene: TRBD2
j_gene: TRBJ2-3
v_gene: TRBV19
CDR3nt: TGTGCCAGTAGTAGGCGGACTAGCGGGGGGCCGGGGACAGATACGCAGTATTTT
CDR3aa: CASSRRTSGGPGTDTQYF

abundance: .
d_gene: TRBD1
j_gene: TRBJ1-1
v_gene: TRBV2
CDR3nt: TGTGCCAGCACGGGACAGGGGAGGGGTGAAGCTTTCTTT
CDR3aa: CASTGQGRGEAFF

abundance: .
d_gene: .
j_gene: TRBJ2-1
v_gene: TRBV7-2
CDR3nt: TGTGCCAGCAGCTTACTAGTCGAACTAAACAATGAGCAGTTCTTC
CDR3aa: CASSLLVELNNEQFF

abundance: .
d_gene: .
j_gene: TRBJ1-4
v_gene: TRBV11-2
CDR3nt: TGTGCCAGCAGCTTAGTGCGGGCAGCAACTGCAACTAATGAAAAACTGTTTTTT
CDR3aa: CASSLVRAATATNEKLFF

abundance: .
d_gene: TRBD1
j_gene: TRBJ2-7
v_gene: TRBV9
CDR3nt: TGTGCCAGCAGCGGACAGGGGGCGGGCTACGAGCAGTACTTC
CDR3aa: CASSGQGAGYEQYF

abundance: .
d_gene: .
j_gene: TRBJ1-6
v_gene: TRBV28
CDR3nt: TGTGCCAGCAGGGCGACTAATTCACCCCTCCACTTT
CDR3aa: CASRATNSPLHF

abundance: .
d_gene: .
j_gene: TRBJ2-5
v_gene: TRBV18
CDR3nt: TGTGCCAGCTCACCACCTTCACGTTCAAAAGAGACCCAGTACTTC
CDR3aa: CASSPPSRSKETQYF

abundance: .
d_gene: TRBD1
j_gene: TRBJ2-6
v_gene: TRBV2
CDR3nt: TGTGCCGAAGGACAGGGGGCCCACATATCTGGGGCCAACGTCCTGACTTTC
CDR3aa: CAEGQGAHISGANVLTF

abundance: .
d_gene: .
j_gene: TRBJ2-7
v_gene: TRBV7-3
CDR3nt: TGTGCCAGCAGCTTAGATCGGTACCCTGTACGGGTGCGCTCCTACGAGCAGTACTTC
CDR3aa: CASSLDRYPVRVRSYEQYF

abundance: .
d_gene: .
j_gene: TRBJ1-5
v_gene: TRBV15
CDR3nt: TGTGCCACCAGCAGAGGCGACGGAAGCAATCAGCCCCAGCATTTT
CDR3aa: CATSRGDGSNQPQHF

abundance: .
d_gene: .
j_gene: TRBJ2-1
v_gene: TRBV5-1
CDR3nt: TGCGCCAGCAGCCTCTCCTTGGGTGCGTCCTACAATGAGCAGTTCTTC
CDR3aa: CASSLSLGASYNEQFF

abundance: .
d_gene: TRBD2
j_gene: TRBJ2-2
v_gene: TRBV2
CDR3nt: TGTGCCAGCAGTGGAAGCGGGAGGGACACCGGGGAGCTGTTTTTT
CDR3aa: CASSGSGRDTGELFF

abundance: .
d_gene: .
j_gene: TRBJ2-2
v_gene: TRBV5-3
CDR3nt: TGTGCCAGAAGGCGCCATTCCCTTGGGGCGTCCGGGGAGCTGTTCTTT
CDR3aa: CARRRHSLGASGELFF

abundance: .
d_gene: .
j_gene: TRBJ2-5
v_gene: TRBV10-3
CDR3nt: TGTGCCATCAGTGAGTCGGAACTCGGGGAGACCCAGTACTTC
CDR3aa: CAISESELGETQYF

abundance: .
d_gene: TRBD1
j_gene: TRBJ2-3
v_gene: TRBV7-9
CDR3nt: TGTGCCAGCACCGGGACAGGGGGCGAGGGGGATACGCAGTATTTT
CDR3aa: CASTGTGGEGDTQYF

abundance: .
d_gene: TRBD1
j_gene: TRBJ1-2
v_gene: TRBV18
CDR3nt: TGTGCCAGCTCGCAGACAGGGGGCGCTAACTATGGCTACACCTTC
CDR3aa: CASSQTGGANYGYTF

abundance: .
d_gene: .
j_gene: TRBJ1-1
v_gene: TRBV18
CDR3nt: TGTGCCAGCTCACCATCAGCCCAGGGAGGAACTGAAGCTTTCTTT
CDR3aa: CASSPSAQGGTEAFF

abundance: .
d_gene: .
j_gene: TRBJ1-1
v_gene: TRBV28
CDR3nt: TGTGCCAGCGGTCAAAGAGGGGGGGCCGCCGCGCACACTGAAGCTTTCTTT
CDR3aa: CASGQRGGAAAHTEAFF

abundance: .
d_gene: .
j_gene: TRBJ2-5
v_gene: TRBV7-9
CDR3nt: TGTGCCAGCAGCCCCGCTGCCCGAGAGACCCAGTACTTC
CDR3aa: CASSPAARETQYF

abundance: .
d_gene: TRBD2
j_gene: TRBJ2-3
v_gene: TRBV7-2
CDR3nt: TGTGCCAGCAGCTCGAGCGGGATTTTGTTCACAGATACGCAGTATTTT
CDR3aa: CASSSSGILFTDTQYF

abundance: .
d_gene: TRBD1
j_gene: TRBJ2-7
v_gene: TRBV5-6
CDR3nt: TGTGCCAGCAGCCCGGACAGGGCCTACGAGCAGTACTTC
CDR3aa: CASSPDRAYEQYF

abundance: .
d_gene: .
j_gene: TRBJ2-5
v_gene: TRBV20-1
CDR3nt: TGCAGTGCTACGGGGACCCAGTACTTC
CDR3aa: CSATGTQYF

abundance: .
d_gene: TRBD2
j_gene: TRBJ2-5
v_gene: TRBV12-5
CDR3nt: TGTGCTAGTGGTATAGGACTAGCGGGAGGTCTGGAGACCCAGTACTTC
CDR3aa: CASGIGLAGGLETQYF

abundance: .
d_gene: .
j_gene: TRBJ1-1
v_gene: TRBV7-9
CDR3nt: TGTGCCAGCAGCTTAAAGGGAGTGAACACTGAAGCTTTCTTT
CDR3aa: CASSLKGVNTEAFF

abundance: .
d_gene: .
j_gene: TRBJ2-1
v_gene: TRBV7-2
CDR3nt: TGTGCCAGCAGCTTAGTATTGGCGCGGGAAAATGAGCAGTTCTTC
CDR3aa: CASSLVLARENEQFF

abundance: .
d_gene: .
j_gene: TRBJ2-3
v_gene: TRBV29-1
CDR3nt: TGCAGCGTTGATGATGCGGAACTAAGCACAGATACGCAGTATTTT
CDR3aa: CSVDDAELSTDTQYF

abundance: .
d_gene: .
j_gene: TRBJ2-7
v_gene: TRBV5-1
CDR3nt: TGCGCCAGCAGCTTGGGCTGGGGGCAGCCTAACGAGCAGTACTTC
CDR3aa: CASSLGWGQPNEQYF

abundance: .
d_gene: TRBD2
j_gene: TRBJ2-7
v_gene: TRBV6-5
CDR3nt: TGTGCCAGCAGTCCCAGCGGGAGTATAAACGAGCAGTACTTC
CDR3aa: CASSPSGSINEQYF

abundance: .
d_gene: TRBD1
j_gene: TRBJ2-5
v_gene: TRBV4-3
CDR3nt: TGCGCCAGCAGCCAGGGACAGGGGTTGGAGACCCAGTACTTC
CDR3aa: CASSQGQGLETQYF

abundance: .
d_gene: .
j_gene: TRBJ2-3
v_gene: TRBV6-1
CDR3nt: TGTGCCAGCAGGACGGGGTTAAGGACAGATACGCAGTATTTT
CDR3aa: CASRTGLRTDTQYF

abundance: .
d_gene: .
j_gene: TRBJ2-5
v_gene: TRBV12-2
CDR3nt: TGTGCAAGTCGCTTAGTCCGGACAGTCCAAGAGACCCAGTACTTC
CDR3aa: CASRLVRTVQETQYF

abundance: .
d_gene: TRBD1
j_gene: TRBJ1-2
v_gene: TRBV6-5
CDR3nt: TGTGCCAGCAGGACGACAGGGCAGGGTAATGGCTACACCTTC
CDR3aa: CASRTTGQGNGYTF

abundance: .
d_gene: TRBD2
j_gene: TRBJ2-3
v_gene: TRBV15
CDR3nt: TGTGCCACCAGCAGAGACGGACTAGTGCTCGGCGGGTATTTT
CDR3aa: CATSRDGLVLGGYF

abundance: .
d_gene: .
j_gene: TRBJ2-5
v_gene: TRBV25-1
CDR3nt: TGTGCCAGCAGTGAATATGTGGTGGGGGTTGAGACCCAGTACTTC
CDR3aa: CASSEYVVGVETQYF

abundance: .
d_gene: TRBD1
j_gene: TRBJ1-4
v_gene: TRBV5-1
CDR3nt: TGCGCCAGCAGCGATCGACAGGGGAGAAATGAAAAACTGTTTTTT
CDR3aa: CASSDRQGRNEKLFF

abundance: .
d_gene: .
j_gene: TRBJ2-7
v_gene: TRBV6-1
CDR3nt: TGTGCCAGCAGCCCTACCAACGAGCAGTACTTC
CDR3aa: CASSPTNEQYF

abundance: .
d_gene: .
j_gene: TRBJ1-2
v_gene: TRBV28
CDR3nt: TGTGCCAGCATTTCCCACGGCGAAGGGGCTAATGGCTACACCTTC
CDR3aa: CASISHGEGANGYTF

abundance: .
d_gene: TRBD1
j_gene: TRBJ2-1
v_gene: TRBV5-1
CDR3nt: TGCGCCAGCAGCGGGCAGGGGGCCCTCGAAATTATTTCCTACAATGAGCAGTTCTTC
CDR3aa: CASSGQGALEIISYNEQFF

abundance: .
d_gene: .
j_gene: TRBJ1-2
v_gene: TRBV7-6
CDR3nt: TGTGCCAGCAGCTCGCTCGGGACGGATTATGGCTACACCTTC
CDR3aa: CASSSLGTDYGYTF

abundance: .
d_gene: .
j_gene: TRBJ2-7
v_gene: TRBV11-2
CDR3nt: TGTGCCAGCAGAAGTACGTTGGTCTTTCACTCCTACGAGCAGTACTTC
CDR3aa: CASRSTLVFHSYEQYF

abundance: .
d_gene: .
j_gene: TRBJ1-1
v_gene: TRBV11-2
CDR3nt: TGTGCCAGCAGCTTAGGTCAGGGACCGAACACTGAAGCTTTCTTT
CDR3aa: CASSLGQGPNTEAFF

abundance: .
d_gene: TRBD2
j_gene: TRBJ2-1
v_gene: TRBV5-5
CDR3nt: TGTGCCAGCAGCTTGAGCGGGGCCTATAGGAATGAGCAGTTCTTC
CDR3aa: CASSLSGAYRNEQFF

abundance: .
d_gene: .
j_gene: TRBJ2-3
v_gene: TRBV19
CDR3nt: TGTGCCAGTAGCACAGGACCTAGCACAGATACGCAGTATTTT
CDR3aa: CASSTGPSTDTQYF

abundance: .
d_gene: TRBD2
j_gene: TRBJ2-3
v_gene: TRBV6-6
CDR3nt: TGTGCCAGCAGCACGGGGGGTACGCAGTATTTT
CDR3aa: CASSTGGTQYF

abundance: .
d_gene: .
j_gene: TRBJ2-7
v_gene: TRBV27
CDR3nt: TGTGCCAGCAGTTTATCGATGGGGTTATCCTACGAGCAGTACTTC
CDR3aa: CASSLSMGLSYEQYF

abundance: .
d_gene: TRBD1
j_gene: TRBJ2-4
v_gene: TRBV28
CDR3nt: TGTGCCAGCAGTGACAGGGCCTTGGCCAAAAACATTCAGTACTTC
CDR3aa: CASSDRALAKNIQYF

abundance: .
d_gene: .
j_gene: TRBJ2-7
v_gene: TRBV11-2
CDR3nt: TGTGCCAGCAGCTTCGGTTGGCCAAAGTCCGACGAGCAGTACTTC
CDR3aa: CASSFGWPKSDEQYF

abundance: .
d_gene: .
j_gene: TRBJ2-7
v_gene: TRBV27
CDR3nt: TGTGCCAGCAGTTTAACAGGGTCCGAGCAGTACTTC
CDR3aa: CASSLTGSEQYF

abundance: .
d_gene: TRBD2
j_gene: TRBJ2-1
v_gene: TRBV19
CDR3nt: TGTGCCAGTAGTATGGGAGCGGGGATGATCAATGAGCAGTTCTTC
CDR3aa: CASSMGAGMINEQFF

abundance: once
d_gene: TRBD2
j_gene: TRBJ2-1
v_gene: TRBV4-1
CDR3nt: TGCGCCAGCAGCCAAGGGGAGACTAGCGGGGCCCTAATTTTCTTC
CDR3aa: CASSQGETSGALIFF